This TCR beta chain emerged from a study of CXCR3-negative and CXCR3-positive naive CD8 T cells. Study results and caveats: CXCR3-positive naive cells had TRB CDR3s that were more hydrophobic than CXCR3-negative naive cells had. Memory CD8+ cells showed much lower diversity, while both naive subsets displayed comparably high diversity.

Germline values: CDR1 LGHDT, CDR2 YNNKEL (reference sequence). CDR3 size: 12 residues. Naive cells were sorted as CD45RO-, CCR7+, CD27+ and CD95-. Concerning this clonotype itself: The antigen is undetermined.

UMI-tagged TRB cDNA libraries were built via 5' RACE. One entry per CDR3 protein, without DNA, is what TCRdb gives after re-calling the 5' RACE reads. The sample's table shows some 140,000 distinct CDR3 sequences. The chain carries TRBV3-1 and TRBJ1-1. The clonotype comes from a human donor in good health. Some clones in this sample may be carry-over from other donors' samples. Sequences were obtained from naive CXCR3+ CD8+ T cells from blood. The subset denotes: CD45RO-CCR7+CD27+CD95- naive CD8+ T cells expressing CXCR3 (TNR3+). The CDR3 loop is CASSQAGFGTFF.